The sequence of this T cell receptor (beta chain) was determined in a study of blood T cells in healthy people across ages (dated by TCRdb to 2013 to 2016). Background for the entire study: In model experiments, roughly one uniquely barcoded TCR beta cDNA molecule per two T cells was captured by template switching. Using the same blood draw, the study looked at two additional independent replicas of 1 million unique cDNA reads for two donors, one aged 18 to 30 and the other aged 80 or older. The study measured age-related changes in TCR beta repertoire diversity using deep sequencing normalized with unique cDNA molecular identifiers. Donors were grouped into four age groups: young (average 16 years), middle-aged (about 40), aged (approximately 58) and long-lived (roughly 80). To avoid experimental bias, donors of different ages were randomly spread across the sequencing lanes.

On the study overall, not on this receptor specifically: Bulk unsorted PBMC profiling prevented conclusive comparison of naive and antigen-experienced compartments. Estimates of total diversity from one million sequenced T cells were regarded as lower bounds and underestimates. Observed TCR beta diversity per million T cells fell roughly linearly with age, and a significant reduction was already apparent by age around 36. Compared with the aged group, the long-lived group had more naive CD4+ T cells, fewer expanded clones and increased TCR diversity, suggesting age selection. The percentage of naive T cells measured by flow cytometry correlated strongly with observed TCR beta diversity. Donor CMV infection status was unknown, potentially confounding age-related changes in expanded clonotypes.

Libraries came from 5' RACE. Sequencing instrument: Illumina HiSeq 2500. The second PCR ran for about 7 to 11 cycles and used a J-beta primer mix along with a sample-barcoded 5' primer. Each TCR beta cDNA molecule received a unique molecular identifier from a template-switch 5' adaptor carrying 12 random nucleotides. At least 2.5 million CDR3-containing paired-end reads were obtained from each sample. All of the RNA was converted into first-strand cDNA using the Mint cDNA synthesis kit, with a TRBC-specific oligonucleotide serving as the primer. Following uracil-DNA glycosylase treatment, all cDNA underwent a first 18-cycle PCR with the universal primers M1SS and BC2_uni_R. For the original study's pipeline: For normalization, 1 million high-quality reads, each with a distinct molecular identifier, were randomly selected from each sample. Instead of being binned into consensus sequences, reads that shared molecular identifiers were thrown out. MiTCR, run with a Q25 quality threshold and the strictest error-elimination algorithm, handled CDR3 identification, clonotype clustering and error correction. Lower-bound total TCR beta diversity was estimated with a nonparametric unseen species model using Euler transformation. The public reads were reanalyzed by TCRdb: fastp trimming at Q25, MiXCR alignment, in-frame beta chains only. Each CDR3 protein appears once, grouped with its most common genes and DNA. The authors' filters were not applied to this entry. Counted in this sample were 980,000 or so distinct CDR3 sequences; 45% to 50% of them appeared once. 10% to 15% of the sample comes from the top ten.

Measured from the cysteine to the phenylalanine, the CDR3 is 16 residues long. The sequence is cut down to CDR3 DNA, 48 bases in frame from base 1. The junction carries 23 bases between V and J, which are trimmed by 4 bases and 7 bases respectively. The germline V gene supplies CDR1 MNHEY and CDR2 SVGEGT. The table lists this clonotype with a few counts. Its cognate antigen has yet to be identified. Base qualities were left out, and no much larger clone turns up one base away. Donors were 40 or so systemically healthy Caucasian individuals from Russia aged about 6 to 100 years. Each donor gave approximately 10 milliliters of peripheral blood, collected into EDTA-treated Vacutainer tubes. Ficoll-Paque density-gradient centrifugation was used to isolate PBMCs, with at least 7 million per sample. Trizol reagent was used to extract total RNA from PBMCs, with at least 6 micrograms per sample. For every donor, flow cytometry on a PBMC aliquot measured the percentage of naive CD45RAhigh/CD27high T cells.

Recombination joined TRBV6-2 or TRBV6-3 with TRBJ2-7; TRBD2 is a possible D gene, resting on 6 matching bases. The specimen was blood. The origin of this receptor is a man aged 25-45 years in good health. This receptor carries the CDR3 CASSSGGDRGPIEQYF. The DNA sequence is TGTGCCAGCAGTTCTGGAGGGGACCGGGGACCTATAGAGCAGTACTTC.